Following are 22 T cell receptor beta chains from one sample sequenced in a study of blood T cell repertoires in COVID-19. The data were produced by immunoSEQ multiplex PCR, yet TCRdb's version contains in-frame clones alone and is incomplete. The sample includes about 300,000 clones, under 90% of them seen just once. Sample: PBMCs or T cells enriched from blood (not recorded which). The receptor set was obtained from a man under 40 who had recovered from COVID-19.

The rearrangement uses TRBV24-1 and TRBJ1-5; possible D gene TRBD1, 5 bases. V lost 3 bases and J 5 bases, leaving 13 bases between the germline ends. There are 15 residues in the CDR3. CDR1 is KGHDR, CDR2 SFDVKD, per germline. DNA of the CDR3: TGTGCCACCAGTGATACCCAGGGTGGCGATCAGCCCCAGCATTTT. Encoded protein: CATSDTQGGDQPQHF.

The chain recombines TRBV2 with TRBJ2-3, with D perhaps TRBD1 (6 bases). Germline CDR1 and CDR2: SNHLY and FYNNEI. The germline V and J ends were trimmed by 6 bases and 6 bases, with 16 bases remaining between them. The CDR3 contains 14 residues. Here the CDR3 reads CASSYSTGTDTQYF. The CDR3 DNA reads as TGTGCCAGCAGCTACTCAACAGGGACGGATACGCAGTATTTT.

The chain links TRBV5-6 to TRBJ2-7; D ambiguous. The CDR3 is 12 residues long. The V gene lost 0 bases and the J gene lost 8 bases, with 9 bases spanning the gap. Germline V lookup: CDR1 SGHDT, CDR2 YYEEEE. The CDR3 loop is CASSLVTVQQYF. The DNA for the CDR3 is TGTGCCAGCAGCTTGGTAACTGTACAGCAGTACTTC. The complete variable domain, with remaining parts taken from reference TRBV5-6 and TRBJ2-7, reads DAGVTQSPTHLIKTRGQQVTLRCSPKSGHDTVSWYQQALGQGPQFIFQYYEEEERQRGNFPDRFSGHQFPNYSSELNVNALLLGDSALYLCASSLVTVQQYFGPGTRLTVT.

J is TRBJ2-5 and V is TRBV7-8, with a possible D match to TRBD1 (5 bases). The CDR3 is made up of 15 amino acids. Trimming pared 0 bases from V and 4 bases from J, leaving 12 bases between. The germline CDR1 and CDR2 sequences are SGHVS and FQNEAQ. Here the CDR3 reads CASSLAHRPRETQYF. Here the CDR3 DNA reads TGTGCCAGCAGCTTAGCCCACAGGCCCCGAGAGACCCAGTACTTC.

The table lists this clone with a few counts. V gene TRBV7-6 combines with J gene TRBJ1-1; 7 nucleotides align to TRBD1. J was trimmed by 7 bases and V by 2 bases; bases with no gene match: 13. CDR1 is SGHVS, CDR2 FNYEAQ, per germline. There are 16 residues in the CDR3. CDR3 nucleotide sequence: TGTGCCAGCAGCTTAACGAGTGGCAGGGGGATTGGTGAAGCTTTCTTT. Residues: CASSLTSGRGIGEAFF.

The V and J genes are TRBV6-5 and TRBJ2-5; 12 bases fit TRBD2. V trimming: 5 bases; J trimming: 2 bases; junction bases outside the gene matches: 3. Germline V CDR1 and CDR2: MNHEY, SVGAGI. This CDR3 region has 15 residues. CDR3 DNA sequence: TGTGCCAGCAGTCGACTAGCGGGAGCTCAAGAGACCCAGTACTTC. Protein sequence: CASSRLAGAQETQYF.

The rearrangement uses TRBV24-1 and TRBJ1-1, with 8 nucleotides matching TRBD1. Germline values: CDR1 KGHDR, CDR2 SFDVKD. The CDR3 is 15 residues long. Germline trimming cut 5 bases from V and 1 base from J; bases unmatched to any gene: 5. This chain's CDR3 is CATSAATGGNTEAFF. The CDR3 DNA is TGTGCCACCAGTGCCGCAACAGGGGGGAACACTGAAGCTTTCTTT.

The CDR3 nucleotides read TGTGCCAGCAGGCTAGCGGGATTCTACGAGCAGTACTTC. Its translation is CASRLAGFYEQYF. The rearrangement joins TRBV7-8 to TRBJ2-7; TRBD2 matches 9 bases. The CDR3 has 13 amino acids. Germline CDR1 and CDR2: SGHVS and FQNEAQ. Trimming took 6 bases from V and 3 from J; bases not matched to a gene: 3.

This clone was counted a single time. The rearrangement joins TRBV11-3 to TRBJ2-5, with D possibly TRBD1 on 6 matching bases. The CDR3 covers 14 residues. The V end was cut by 5 bases, the J end by 5 bases, with 15 bases between. Germline V gene data show CDR1 as SGHNT and CDR2 as YENEEA. As DNA, the CDR3 is TGTGCCAGCAGCCCAGACAGGTCCCGGGAGACCCAGTACTTC. It encodes CASSPDRSRETQYF.

CDR3 loop: CAISDYQGSNQPQHF. CDR3 in DNA: TGTGCCATCAGTGACTATCAGGGGAGCAATCAGCCCCAGCATTTT. This rearrangement joins TRBV10-3 to TRBJ1-5; D is possibly TRBD1 (6 bases). V shed 3 bases and J shed 1 base, with 10 bases lying between them. This CDR3 comprises 15 residues. CDR1 and CDR2 from the germline V gene are ENHRY and SYGVKD.

V gene TRBV10-2 combines with J gene TRBJ2-6, with D unclear. CDR1 WSHSY and CDR2 SAAADI come from the germline V gene. The CDR3 runs 17 residues. The V end lost 9 bases, the J end lost 5 bases, and 23 bases lay between the germline ends. CDR3 nucleotides: TGCGCCAGAAAAGACACGGTCTGGGTTGATCGGGCCAACGTCCTGACTTTC. Translation: CARKDTVWVDRANVLTF.

The CDR3 protein is CASSRADRGSYNEQFF. The CDR3 DNA is TGTGCCAGCAGCCGAGCTGACAGGGGCTCCTACAATGAGCAGTTCTTC. The gene calls are TRBV7-9 and TRBJ2-1; TRBD1 matches at 8 bases. CDR3 length equals 16 residues. The trim removed 5 bases at V and 0 bases at J, leaving 6 bases unmatched. In germline, CDR1 is SEHNR, CDR2 FQNEAQ (reference sequence).

The rearrangement links TRBV29-1 to TRBJ2-1; unclear D gene. Trimming shortened V by 1 base and J by 10 bases, and 17 bases separated the two germline ends. CDR3 length: 14 amino acids. Looked up from germline, CDR1 is SQVTM and CDR2 is ANQGSEA. The DNA for the CDR3 is TGCAGCGTTGAAGCGGCCGCCGGCCTCAGGGAGCAGTTCTTC. Translating gives CSVEAAAGLREQFF.

This clone came up a few times. The CDR3 nucleotides are TGTGCCAGCAGTGACGACAGGGAGGATACGCAGTATTTT. This sequence encodes CASSDDREDTQYF. The V and J genes are TRBV2 and TRBJ2-3; TRBD1 aligns across 7 bases. There are 13 residues in the CDR3. J gave up 6 bases and V 3 bases, and 3 bases lay outside the gene matches. Germline CDR1 SNHLY, CDR2 FYNNEI.

This clone turned up a few times. The chain is built from TRBV4-1 and TRBJ2-7; TRBD1 agrees at 11 bases. This CDR3 has 18 amino acids. From germline, CDR1 is MGHRA and CDR2 YSYEKL. The V gene end was trimmed by 0 bases and the J gene end by 0 bases; junction bases not matched to a gene: 7. CDR3 bases: TGCGCCAGCAGCCAAGACCCCTCCGGGACAGGGGGCTCCTACGAGCAGTACTTC. Its protein product is CASSQDPSGTGGSYEQYF.

The chain combines TRBV21-1 with TRBJ2-4; the table's D call, TRBD2, has no DNA check behind it. TRBV21-1 is deemed a pseudogene. CDR3 length: 19 amino acids. The CDR3 protein is CASSKDFGGGVDQENIQYF. The CDR3 bases are TGTGCCAGCAGCAAAGATTTCGGCGGGGGGGTTGATCAGGAAAACATTCAGTACTTC.

This clone appeared a single time. V gene TRBV15 combines with J gene TRBJ1-1, with a possible D match to TRBD1 (6 bases). Trimming cost V 2 bases and J 0 bases, with 7 bases left between them. In germline, CDR1 is LNHNV, CDR2 YYDKDF (reference sequence). There are 14 residues in the CDR3. CDR3 in DNA: TGTGCCACCAGCAGACGGACAGTGAACACTGAAGCTTTCTTT. As protein: CATSRRTVNTEAFF.

V and J are TRBV9 and TRBJ2-7, with D possibly TRBD1 on 6 matching bases. The germline V gene has CDR1 SGDLS and CDR2 YYNGEE. V lost 3 bases and J lost 4, with 17 bases in between. CDR3 length: 15 amino acids. CDR3 in DNA: TGTGCCAGCAGCGAGGCGGGCAGGGGATCTTACGAGCAGTACTTC. Translating it yields CASSEAGRGSYEQYF.

The V and J genes are TRBV2 and TRBJ1-1; D perhaps matches TRBD1 (6 bases). V dropped 6 bases and J dropped 1 base, with 12 bases sitting between them. This CDR3 is built from 14 residues. In germline, CDR1 is SNHLY, CDR2 FYNNEI. As DNA, the CDR3 is TGTGCCAGCAGACCGGACAGCGGGAACACTGAAGCTTTCTTT. This translates into CASRPDSGNTEAFF.

About this clone: Mismatch with germline at one junction end may stem from a read error. The chain has TRBV7-7 and TRBJ2-3, with 13 bases identical to TRBD2. This CDR3 is 16 amino acids long. Germline CDR1 is SSHAT and CDR2 is FNYEAQ (reference sequence). The CDR3 spells CASSLGLAGDTDTQYF. In DNA, the CDR3 is TGTGCTAGCAGCTTAGGACTAGCGGGGGACACAGATACGCAGTATTTT.

The chain has TRBV6-5 and TRBJ2-7; 10 nucleotides agree with TRBD1. The CDR3 consists of 12 residues. From germline, CDR1 is MNHEY and CDR2 SVGAGI. Losses at the gene ends were 8 bases for V and 7 bases for J; bases not matched to a gene: 5. This chain's CDR3 is CASRDRGREQYF. DNA of the CDR3: TGTGCCAGCCGGGACAGGGGACGTGAGCAGTACTTC.

CDR3 in amino acids: CASSADSNSGNTIYF. DNA for the CDR3: TGTGCCAGCAGCGCAGACAGCAACTCTGGAAACACCATATATTTT. The rearrangement joins TRBV14 to TRBJ1-3; possibly TRBD1 for D (5 bases). V lost 5 bases, J lost 0 bases, and 11 bases lay in between. Germline V CDR1 and CDR2: SGHDN, FVKESK. This CDR3 is built from 15 residues.